This T cell receptor (beta chain) was retrieved from a study of ipilimumab plus nivolumab after autologous stem cell transplantation. Some clones are missing from TCRdb's copy, which holds only in-frame ones; the method was immunoSEQ multiplex PCR. The sample records about 84,000 clones, about 83% being singletons. The CDR3 length is 17 residues. The source of this sequence is a male donor with diffuse large B-cell lymphoma. The source material was PBMCs, sampled in a trial of ipilimumab plus nivolumab as post-transplant consolidation. The chain is built from TRBV7-5 and TRBJ2-1; the D segment call TRBD1 is taken from the table without a DNA check. TRBV7-5 is listed as a pseudogene. The CDR3 sequence is CARSLKFLTGKCNEQFF. CDR3 nucleotides: TGTGCCAGAAGCTTAAAGTTTCTCACAGGGAAGTGCAATGAGCAGTTCTTC.